Presented here are 8 T cell receptor beta chains from one specimen sequenced in a study of blood T cell repertoires in COVID-19. Profiled with immunoSEQ multiplex PCR; TCRdb holds only in-frame clones, not every one. The data hold roughly 180,000 clones, with roughly 81% observed a single time. Sequencing was done on a sample of peripheral blood. These receptors were taken from a woman aged 40 to 49 with COVID-19, enrolled during active disease.

The chain joins TRBV18 to TRBJ2-7; 8 bases agree with TRBD1. V lost 0 bases to trimming and J lost 5 bases; unmatched junction nucleotides: 3. This CDR3 is built from 14 residues. CDR1 is KGHSH and CDR2 is LQKENI in the germline V gene. CDR3 protein: CASSPPQDRDEQYF. The CDR3 DNA is TGTGCCAGCTCACCACCTCAGGACAGGGACGAGCAGTACTTC.

This clone was seen a few times. V is TRBV2 and J is TRBJ2-7; TRBD1 matches at 7 bases. The CDR3 has 14 residues. Germline lookup yields CDR1 SNHLY and CDR2 FYNNEI. V gave up 11 bases and J gave up 4 bases; unmatched junction bases: 14. The CDR3 nucleotides read TGTGCCGCACAGTTTAGACAGGGACATTACGAGCAGTACGTC. Residues: CAAQFRQGHYEQYV.

This sequence joins TRBV3-1 (or the pseudogene TRBV3-2) and TRBJ2-7; 7 nucleotides line up with TRBD1. V was clipped by 1 base and J by 2 bases; unmatched bases: 14. The CDR3 is 18 amino acids. Per germline, CDR1 LGHDT and CDR2 YNNKEL (reference sequence). CDR3 nucleotides: TGTGCCAGCAGCCAAGGGCTAGGGGGCGGCGTACTCGCCTACGAGCAGTACTTC. This sequence encodes CASSQGLGGGVLAYEQYF.

The gene calls are TRBV5-1 and TRBJ2-1; 11 bases align to TRBD2. The CDR3 runs 14 residues. Germline V gene data show CDR1 as SGHRS and CDR2 as YFSETQ. J lost 7 bases, V lost 1 base, and 1 base had no gene match. CDR3 loop: CASSLLAGGNEQFF. CDR3 nucleotides: TGCGCCAGCAGCTTGCTAGCGGGGGGAAATGAGCAGTTCTTC.

This chain uses TRBV7-9 with TRBJ2-1, with 7 bases identical to TRBD2. The CDR3 covers 15 residues. The germline gives CDR1 SEHNR, CDR2 FQNEAQ (reference sequence). With 9 bases clipped from V and 6 bases from J, the junction kept 14 bases outside the gene matches. CDR3 sequence: CASPSTSAFFNEQFF. DNA of the CDR3: TGTGCCAGTCCAAGTACTAGCGCCTTTTTCAATGAGCAGTTCTTC.

This chain joins TRBV9 and TRBJ2-1, with TRBD2 identical over 7 bases. Per germline, CDR1 SGDLS and CDR2 YYNGEE. This CDR3 spans 18 amino acids. V lost 4 bases to trimming and J lost 0 bases; unmatched junction nucleotides: 13. CDR3 in DNA: TGTGCCAGCAGCTCAACGGCGGCGGGGGAACCCTCCTACAATGAGCAGTTCTTC. It yields the protein CASSSTAAGEPSYNEQFF.

The CDR3 DNA reads TGTGCCAGCACTGGGGGGGGGCAAAACTATGGCTACACCTTC. This sequence encodes CASTGGGQNYGYTF. The chain has TRBV2 and TRBJ1-2; D is perhaps TRBD1 (6 bases). This CDR3 contains 14 residues. Germline V lookup: CDR1 SNHLY, CDR2 FYNNEI. V was trimmed by 7 bases and J by 2 bases, leaving 14 bases between them. The complete variable domain, with remaining parts taken from reference TRBV2 and TRBJ1-2, reads EPEVTQTPSHQVTQMGQEVILRCVPISNHLYFYWYRQILGQKVEFLVSFYNNEISEKSEIFDDQFSVERPDGSNFTLKIRSTKLEDSAMYFCASTGGGQNYGYTFGSGTRLTVV.

The sample holds a few counts of this clone. The chain couples TRBV10-3 to TRBJ1-5; 7 nucleotides agree with TRBD1. The CDR3 sequence is 16 residues long. The V and J ends lost 6 bases and 0 bases, in that order; junction bases with no gene match: 8. Germline CDR1 ENHRY, CDR2 SYGVKD. In DNA, the CDR3 is TGTGCCATCAGGGGTACAGGGGAATATAGCAATCAGCCCCAGCATTTT. The encoded protein is CAIRGTGEYSNQPQHF.